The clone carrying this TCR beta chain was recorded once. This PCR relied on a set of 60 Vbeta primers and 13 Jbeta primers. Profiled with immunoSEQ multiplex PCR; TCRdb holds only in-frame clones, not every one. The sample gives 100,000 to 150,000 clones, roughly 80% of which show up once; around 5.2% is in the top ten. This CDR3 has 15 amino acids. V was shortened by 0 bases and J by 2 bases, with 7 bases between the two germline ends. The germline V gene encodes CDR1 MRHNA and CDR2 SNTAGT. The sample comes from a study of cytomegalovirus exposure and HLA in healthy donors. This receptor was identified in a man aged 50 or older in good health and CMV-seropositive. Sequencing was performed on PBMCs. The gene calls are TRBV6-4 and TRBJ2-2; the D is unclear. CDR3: CASSDSSPNTGELFF. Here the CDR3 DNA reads TGTGCCAGCAGTGACTCGAGCCCCAACACCGGGGAGCTGTTTTTT.